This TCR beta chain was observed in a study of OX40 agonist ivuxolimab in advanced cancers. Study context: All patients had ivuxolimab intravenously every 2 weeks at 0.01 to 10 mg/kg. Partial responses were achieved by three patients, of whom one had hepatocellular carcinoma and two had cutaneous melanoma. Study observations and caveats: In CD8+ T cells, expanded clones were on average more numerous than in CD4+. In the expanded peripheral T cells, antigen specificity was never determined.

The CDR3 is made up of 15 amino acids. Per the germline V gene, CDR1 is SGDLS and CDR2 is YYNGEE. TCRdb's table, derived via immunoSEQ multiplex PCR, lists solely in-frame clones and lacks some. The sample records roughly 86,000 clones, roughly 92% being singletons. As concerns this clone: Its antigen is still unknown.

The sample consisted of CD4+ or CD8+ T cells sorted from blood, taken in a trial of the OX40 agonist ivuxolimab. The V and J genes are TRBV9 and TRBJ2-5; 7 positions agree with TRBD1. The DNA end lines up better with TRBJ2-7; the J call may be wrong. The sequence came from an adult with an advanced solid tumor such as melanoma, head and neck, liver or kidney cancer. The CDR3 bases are TGTGCCAGCAGCGAGGGAACAGGGGTAGAATACGAGCAGTACTTC. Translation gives CASSEGTGVEYEQYF.